This T cell receptor (beta chain) is drawn from a study of breast tumors, draining lymph nodes, adjacent tissues (dated by TCRdb to 2015 to 2016). In the study overall: The study compared TCR beta repertoires across tumor, adjacent nontumor tissue and axillary lymph nodes from breast cancer patients. In human breast cancer, the study set out to assess how tumor, surrounding tissue and draining lymph node repertoires relate to one another and whether T cells might be exchanged between them.

Overall study results and their limits: Tumors showed preferential V and J gene usage, and their T-cell repertoire diversity fell below that of lymph nodes yet above that of nontumor tissue. A scenario in which most tumor T cells derive from the lymph node and then expand within tumor tissue was judged to be consistent with the data. The similarity between tumor and nontumor tissue repertoires was significantly greater in luminal-like breast cancer than in basal-like breast cancer. Rather than being directly demonstrated, the conclusion that tumor T cells originate in lymph nodes was presented as consistent with a hypothesis.

This clonotype is deemed medium-sized (0.01 to 0.1%). Its antigen is still unknown. One base away there is no much larger clone; base qualities are not given. The listed sequencing device is Illumina HiSeq 2000. TCR beta chain libraries were generated through multiplex PCR amplification. High-throughput sequencing was used to analyze the amplified TCR beta chain products. Through fastp at Q25 and MiXCR, TCRdb rebuilt clones from the public reads, retaining in-frame beta chains. Identical CDR3 protein sequences are pooled into one entry, listed with their most common genes and DNA. Here the sample has roughly 19,000 distinct CDR3 sequences; approximately 49% occur a single time. The top ten constitute about 8% of the sample. The germline V gene supplies CDR1 SGDLS and CDR2 YYNGEE. From the cysteine up to the phenylalanine, the CDR3 has a length of 12 residues. The only DNA kept is the CDR3, 36 bases in frame from the first base. V is reduced by 0 bases and J by 4 bases, leaving a spacing of 3 bases between them.

This clonotype was sampled from a female donor with breast cancer. Some clones in this sample may be carry-over from other donors' samples. The V gene is TRBV9 and the J gene is TRBJ2-3; no D gene can be assigned with confidence. The sequencing sample was made of breast tumor tissue. The nucleotide sequence is TGTGCCAGCAGCGTAGAAGCAGATACGCAGTATTTT. This yields the protein CASSVEADTQYF.